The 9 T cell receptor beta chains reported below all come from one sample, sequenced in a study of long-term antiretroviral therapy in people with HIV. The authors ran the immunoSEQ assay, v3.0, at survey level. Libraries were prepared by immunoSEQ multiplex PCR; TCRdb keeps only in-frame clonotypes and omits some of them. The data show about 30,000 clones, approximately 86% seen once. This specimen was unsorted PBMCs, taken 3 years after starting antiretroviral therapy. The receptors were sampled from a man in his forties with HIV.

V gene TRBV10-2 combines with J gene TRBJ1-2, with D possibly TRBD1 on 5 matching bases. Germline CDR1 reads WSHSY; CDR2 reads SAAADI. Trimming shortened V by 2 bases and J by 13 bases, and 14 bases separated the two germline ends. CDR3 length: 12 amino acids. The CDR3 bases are TGCGCCAGCAGTGAGCAAGTTGGGACGCTCACCTTC. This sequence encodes CASSEQVGTLTF.

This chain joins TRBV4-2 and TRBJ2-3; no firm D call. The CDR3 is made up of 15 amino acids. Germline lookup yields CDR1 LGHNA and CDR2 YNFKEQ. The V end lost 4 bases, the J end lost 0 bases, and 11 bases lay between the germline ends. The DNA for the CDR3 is TGTGCCAGCAGCCCGACGGGTTTTAGCACAGATACGCAGTATTTT. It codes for CASSPTGFSTDTQYF.

The CDR3: CASRGDGLLYNEQFF. CDR3 DNA: TGCGCCAGCAGAGGGGACGGCCTCCTCTACAATGAGCAGTTCTTC. The V and J genes are TRBV5-1 and TRBJ2-1; D may correspond to TRBD1 or TRBD2 (5 bases each). This CDR3 comprises 15 residues. Trimming removed 5 bases from V and 3 bases from J, with 15 bases in between. The V gene's germline CDR1 is SGHRS and CDR2 YFSETQ. Supplemented by reference TRBV5-1 and TRBJ2-1, the full variable domain reads KAGVTQTPRYLIKTRGQQVTLSCSPISGHRSVSWYQQTPGQGLQFLFEYFSETQRNKGNFPGRFSGRQFSNSRSEMNVSTLELGDSALYLCASRGDGLLYNEQFFGPGTRLTVL.

The CDR3: CASSIGDRDNQPQHF. The DNA for the CDR3 is TGTGCCAGTAGTATAGGGGACAGGGACAATCAGCCCCAGCATTTT. This chain connects TRBV19 to TRBJ1-5, with 9 positions matching TRBD1. This CDR3 has 15 amino acids. Germline assignment: CDR1 LNHDA and CDR2 SQIVND (reference sequence). The V and J ends lost 1 base and 3 bases, in that order; junction bases with no gene match: 1. Full variable domain (outside the CDR3, taken from reference TRBV19 and TRBJ1-5): DGGITQSPKYLFRKEGQNVTLSCEQNLNHDAMYWYRQDPGQGLRLIYYSQIVNDFQKGDIAEGYSVSREKKESFPLTVTSAQKNPTAFYLCASSIGDRDNQPQHFGDGTRLSIL.

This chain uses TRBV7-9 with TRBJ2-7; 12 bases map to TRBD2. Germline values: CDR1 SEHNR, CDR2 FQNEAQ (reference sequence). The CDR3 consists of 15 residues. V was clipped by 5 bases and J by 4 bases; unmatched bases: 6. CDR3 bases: TGTGCCAGCAGCAGTACTAGCGGGAGGTTATACGAGCAGTACTTC. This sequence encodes CASSSTSGRLYEQYF.

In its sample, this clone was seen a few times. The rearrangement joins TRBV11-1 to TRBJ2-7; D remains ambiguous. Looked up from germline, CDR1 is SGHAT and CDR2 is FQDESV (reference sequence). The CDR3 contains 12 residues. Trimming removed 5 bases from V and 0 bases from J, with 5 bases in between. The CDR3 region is CASSVSSYEQYF. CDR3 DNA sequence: TGTGCCAGCAGCGTGAGCTCCTACGAGCAGTACTTC.

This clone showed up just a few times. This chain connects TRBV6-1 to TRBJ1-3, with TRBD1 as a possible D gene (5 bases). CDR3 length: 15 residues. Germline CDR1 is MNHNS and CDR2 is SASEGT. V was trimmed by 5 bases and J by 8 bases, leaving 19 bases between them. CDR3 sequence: CASSPSDTRVYTIYF. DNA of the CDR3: TGTGCCAGCAGTCCATCGGACACGAGAGTTTACACCATATATTTT.

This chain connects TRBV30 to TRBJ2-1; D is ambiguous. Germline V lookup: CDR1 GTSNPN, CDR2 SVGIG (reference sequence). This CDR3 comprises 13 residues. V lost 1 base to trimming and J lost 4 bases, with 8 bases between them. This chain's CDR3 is CAWSGQVYNEQFF. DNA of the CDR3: TGTGCCTGGAGTGGGCAGGTGTACAATGAGCAGTTCTTC.

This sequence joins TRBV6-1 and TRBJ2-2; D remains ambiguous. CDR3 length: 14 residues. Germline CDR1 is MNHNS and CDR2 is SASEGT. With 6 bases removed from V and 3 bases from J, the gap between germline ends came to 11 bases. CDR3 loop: CASRDTPDTGELFF. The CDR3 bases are TGTGCCAGCAGAGACACCCCGGACACCGGGGAGCTGTTTTTT.